This T cell receptor (beta chain) was profiled in a study of shared clonotypes between healthy human individuals. The CDR3 is 18 residues long. The ends lost 0 bases at V and 5 bases at J; junction bases unmatched: 10. Germline V gene data show CDR1 as MGHRA and CDR2 as YSYEKL. Method: immunoSEQ multiplex PCR; TCRdb's copy keeps in-frame clones and lacks some. The profile shows hundreds of thousands of clones, roughly 95% of them singletons. CD8 cells classed as naive were CD45RO-negative and positively selected for CCR7, excluding terminally differentiated effector memory CD45RA+ cells. The genes are TRBV4-1 and TRBJ2-1, with 10 bases identical to TRBD2. The origin of this receptor is a woman in her 30s in good health. The sample comprised naive CD8+ T cells sorted from blood. The CDR3 coding sequence is TGCGCCAGCAGCCAAGAAAGGCTAGCGGGAGTTTTACACAATGAGCAGTTCTTC. Residues: CASSQERLAGVLHNEQFF.